Detailed here is one TCR beta chain. The entry originates in a study of blood T cell repertoires in COVID-19. About the study: Whether acute or convalescent, the COVID-19 samples came from the United States, Italy and Spain. T cells, B-cell-depleted T cells, or PBMCs provided the cDNA or gDNA that served as material.

Germline CDR1 SGDLS, CDR2 YYNGEE. The CDR3 has 16 amino acids. V lost 6 bases, J lost 2 bases, and 5 bases stayed unmatched. Seattle patient enrollment occurred during active infection, with longitudinal follow-up thereafter. Original analysis: Amplification of reference gene primers provided the estimated nucleated cell counts. TCRdb keeps only in-frame clones here, not all; method: immunoSEQ multiplex PCR. V, J and clone size are taken as reported in that table, and D and trimming were inferred from the DNA itself. Among about 170,000 clones listed, around nine tenths were seen once. The rearrangement joins TRBV9 to TRBJ2-1; 13 bases are shared with TRBD2. Material for sequencing was peripheral blood. The clonotype originates from a man between 60 and 75 years old with COVID-19, enrolled during active disease. Here the CDR3 reads CASTLLAGGTYNEQFF. CDR3 nucleotide sequence: TGTGCCAGCACCCTACTAGCGGGGGGGACCTACAATGAGCAGTTCTTC.